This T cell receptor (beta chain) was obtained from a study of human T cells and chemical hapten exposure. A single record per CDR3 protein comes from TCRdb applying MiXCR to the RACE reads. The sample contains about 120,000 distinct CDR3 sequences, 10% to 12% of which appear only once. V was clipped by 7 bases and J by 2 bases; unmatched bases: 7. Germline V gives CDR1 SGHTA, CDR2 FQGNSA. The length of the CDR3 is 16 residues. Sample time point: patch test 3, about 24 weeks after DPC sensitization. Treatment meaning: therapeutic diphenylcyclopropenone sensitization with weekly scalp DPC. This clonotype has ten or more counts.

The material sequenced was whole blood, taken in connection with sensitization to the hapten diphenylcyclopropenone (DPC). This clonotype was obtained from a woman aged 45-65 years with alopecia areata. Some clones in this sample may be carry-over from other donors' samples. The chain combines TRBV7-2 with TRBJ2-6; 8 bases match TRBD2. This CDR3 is CASIRGGAAGANVLTF. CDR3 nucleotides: TGTGCCAGCATCCGGGGGGGGGCCGCTGGGGCCAACGTCCTGACTTTC.